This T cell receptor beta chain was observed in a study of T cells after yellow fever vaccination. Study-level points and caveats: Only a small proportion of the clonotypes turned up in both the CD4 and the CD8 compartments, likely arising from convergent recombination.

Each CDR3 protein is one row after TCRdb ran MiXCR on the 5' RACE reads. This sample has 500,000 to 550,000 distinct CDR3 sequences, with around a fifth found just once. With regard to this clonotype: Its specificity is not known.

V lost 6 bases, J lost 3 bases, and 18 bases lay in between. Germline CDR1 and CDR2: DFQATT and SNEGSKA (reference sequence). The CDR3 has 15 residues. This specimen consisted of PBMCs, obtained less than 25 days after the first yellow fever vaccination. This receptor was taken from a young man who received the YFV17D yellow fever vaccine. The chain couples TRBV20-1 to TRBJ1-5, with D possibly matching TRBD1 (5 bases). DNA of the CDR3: TGCAGTGCCAGCCCCGGGGCCGGGCACAATCAGCCCCAGCATTTT. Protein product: CSASPGAGHNQPQHF.